The clone carrying this TCR beta chain was observed a handful of times. Its antigen is still unknown. Trimming removed 3 bases from V and 6 bases from J; junction bases left unmatched: 8. CDR3 length: 15 amino acids. Per the germline V gene, CDR1 is DFQATT and CDR2 is SNEGSKA (reference sequence). The record originates from a study of T cells in Graves' hyperthyroidism and ophthalmopathy. Overall study results and limits: The model foresaw ophthalmopathy a median approximately 6.3 months prior to onset.

The TCR beta CDR3 regions underwent amplification using RNA transcripts as the source. HTBI primers were employed in a first-round RT-PCR of the TCR CDR3. Each CDR3 protein is one row after TCRdb ran MiXCR on the multiplex PCR reads. The sample contains around 660,000 distinct CDR3 sequences, 40% to 55% of which appear only once. On the basis of clinical symptoms, serum thyroxine and TRAb, thyroid ultrasound and orbital computed tomography, diagnoses were made. Sequencing was performed on peripheral blood or thyroid tissue (not recorded which). The receptor comes from an adult man with Graves' disease, either hyperthyroidism or ophthalmopathy (not recorded which). V is TRBV20-1 and J is TRBJ1-4, with 9 bases identical to TRBD1. In nucleotides, the CDR3 is TGCAGTGCTAGCTTGAGGGACAGGGCGTATGAAAAACTGTTTTTT. Protein product: CSASLRDRAYEKLFF.